This paragraph reports one TCR beta chain. The table came from immunoSEQ multiplex PCR; TCRdb's copy has only in-frame clones and leaves some out. The sample holds more than 75,000 clones; 94% are singletons and the top ten take 0.38%. The sample is drawn from a study of technical replicates of blood from a handful of donors. Germline V CDR1 and CDR2: MNHEY, SVGAGI. Trimming took off 0 bases at V and 6 bases at J, with 12 bases between the two ends. This CDR3 contains 15 residues. The sequence derives from a human donor in good health. V is TRBV6-5 and J is TRBJ2-1, with D uncertain. Sequenced input: T cells isolated from PBMCs. The CDR3 nucleotides read TGTGCCAGCAGTTACTCTCTTAGTAGCCGCAATGAGCAGTTCTTC. This sequence encodes CASSYSLSSRNEQFF.